This TCR beta chain was sequenced for a study of response to subunit inactivated influenza vaccine. Whole-study findings and limits: There was a suggestion from the authors that each seasonal influenza vaccination recruits few new T cells.

TCRdb processed the RT-PCR reads anew with MiXCR; each CDR3 protein has one entry. The repertoire holds about 700,000 distinct CDR3 sequences, with 14% as singletons. This clonotype has a handful of counts. Antigen specificity is unknown. The CDR3 spans 15 residues. The V end lost 5 bases, the J end lost 5 bases, and 13 bases lay between the germline ends. Per the germline V gene, CDR1 is LGHNA and CDR2 is YSLEER. The receptor comes from a man aged 45-65 years who received an inactivated influenza vaccine. The chain recombines TRBV4-3 with TRBJ1-6, with D possibly matching TRBD1 (5 bases). This specimen was PBMCs from blood, taken 14 days before vaccination. The CDR3 protein is CASSARTGDNSPLHF. CDR3 nucleotide sequence: TGCGCCAGCAGCGCACGGACGGGGGATAATTCACCCCTCCACTTT.